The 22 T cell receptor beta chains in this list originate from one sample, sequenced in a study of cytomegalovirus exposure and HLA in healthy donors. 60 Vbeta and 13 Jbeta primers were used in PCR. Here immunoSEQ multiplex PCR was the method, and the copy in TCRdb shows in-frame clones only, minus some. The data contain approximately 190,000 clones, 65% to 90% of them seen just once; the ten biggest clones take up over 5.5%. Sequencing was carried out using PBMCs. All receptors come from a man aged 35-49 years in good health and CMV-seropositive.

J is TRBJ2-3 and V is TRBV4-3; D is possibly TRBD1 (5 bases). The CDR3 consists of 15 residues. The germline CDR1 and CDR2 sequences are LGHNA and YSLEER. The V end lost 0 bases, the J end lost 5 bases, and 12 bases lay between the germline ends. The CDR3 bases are TGCGCCAGCAGCCAAGATCTCGGACAAATAGATACGCAGTATTTT. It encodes CASSQDLGQIDTQYF.

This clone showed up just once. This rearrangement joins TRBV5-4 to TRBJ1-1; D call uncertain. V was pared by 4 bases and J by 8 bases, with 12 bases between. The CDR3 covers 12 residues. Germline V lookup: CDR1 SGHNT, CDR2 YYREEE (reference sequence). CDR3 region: CASSATGVEAFF. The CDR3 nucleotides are TGTGCCAGCAGCGCGACCGGAGTCGAAGCTTTCTTT.

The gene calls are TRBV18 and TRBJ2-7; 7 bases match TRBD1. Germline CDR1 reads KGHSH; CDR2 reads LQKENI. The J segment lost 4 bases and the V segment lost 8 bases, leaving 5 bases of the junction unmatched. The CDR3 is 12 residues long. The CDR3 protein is CASGQELYEQYF. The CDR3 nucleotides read TGTGCCAGCGGACAGGAATTATACGAGCAGTACTTC.

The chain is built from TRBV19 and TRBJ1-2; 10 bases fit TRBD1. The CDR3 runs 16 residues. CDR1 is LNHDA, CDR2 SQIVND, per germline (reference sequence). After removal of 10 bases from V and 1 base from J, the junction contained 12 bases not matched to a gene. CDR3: CATRTGGPSFNYGYTF. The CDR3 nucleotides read TGTGCCACAAGGACAGGGGGTCCCTCATTTAACTATGGCTACACCTTC.

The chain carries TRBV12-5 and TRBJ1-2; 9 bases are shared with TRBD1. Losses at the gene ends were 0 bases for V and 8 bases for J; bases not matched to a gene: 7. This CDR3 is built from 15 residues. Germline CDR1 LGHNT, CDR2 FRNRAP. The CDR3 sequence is CASGLVTGGSGGYTF. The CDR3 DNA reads TGTGCTAGTGGTTTGGTGACAGGGGGGTCGGGCGGCTACACCTTC. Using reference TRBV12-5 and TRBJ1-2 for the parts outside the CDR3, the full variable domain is DARVTQTPRHKVTEMGQEVTMRCQPILGHNTVFWYRQTMMQGLELLAYFRNRAPLDDSGMPKDRFSAEMPDATLATLKIQPSEPRDSAVYFCASGLVTGGSGGYTFGSGTRLTVV.

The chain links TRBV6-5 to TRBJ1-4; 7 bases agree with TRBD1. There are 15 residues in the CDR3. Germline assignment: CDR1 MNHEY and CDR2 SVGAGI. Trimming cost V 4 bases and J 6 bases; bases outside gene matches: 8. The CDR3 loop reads CASSFETGTYEKLFF. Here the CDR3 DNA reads TGTGCCAGCAGTTTCGAGACAGGGACTTATGAAAAACTGTTTTTT.

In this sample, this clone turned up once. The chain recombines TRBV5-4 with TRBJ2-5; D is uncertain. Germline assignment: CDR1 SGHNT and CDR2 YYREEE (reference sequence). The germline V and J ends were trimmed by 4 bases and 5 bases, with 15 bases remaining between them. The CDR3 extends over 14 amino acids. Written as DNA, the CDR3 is TGTGCCAGCAGCCATCCGGGTCCGGCGGAGACCCAGTACTTC. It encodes CASSHPGPAETQYF.

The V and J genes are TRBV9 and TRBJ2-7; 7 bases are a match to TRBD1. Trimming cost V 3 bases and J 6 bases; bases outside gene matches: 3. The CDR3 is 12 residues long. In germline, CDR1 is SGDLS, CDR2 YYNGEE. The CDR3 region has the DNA TGTGCCAGCAGCGGACAGGGACGCGAGCAGTACTTC. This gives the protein CASSGQGREQYF.

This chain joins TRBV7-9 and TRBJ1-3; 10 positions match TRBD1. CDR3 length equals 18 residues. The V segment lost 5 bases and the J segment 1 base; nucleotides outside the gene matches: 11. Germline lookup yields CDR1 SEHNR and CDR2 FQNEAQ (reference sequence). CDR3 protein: CASSPPWDRGVSGNTIYF. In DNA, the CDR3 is TGTGCCAGCAGCCCGCCGTGGGACAGGGGAGTATCTGGAAACACCATATATTTT.

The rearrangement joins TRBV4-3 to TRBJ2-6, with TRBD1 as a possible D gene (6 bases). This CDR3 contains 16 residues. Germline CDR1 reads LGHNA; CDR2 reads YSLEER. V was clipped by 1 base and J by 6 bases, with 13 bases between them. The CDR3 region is CASSQGLSGEANVLTF. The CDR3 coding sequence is TGCGCCAGCAGCCAAGGTCTCTCAGGGGAGGCCAACGTCCTGACTTTC.

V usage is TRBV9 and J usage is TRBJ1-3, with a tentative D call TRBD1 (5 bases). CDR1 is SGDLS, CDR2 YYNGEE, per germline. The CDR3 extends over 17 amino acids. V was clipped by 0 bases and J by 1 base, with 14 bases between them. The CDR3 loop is CASSVGDSPRSGNTIYF. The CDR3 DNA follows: TGTGCCAGCAGCGTAGGGGACTCTCCCCGTTCTGGAAACACCATATATTTT.

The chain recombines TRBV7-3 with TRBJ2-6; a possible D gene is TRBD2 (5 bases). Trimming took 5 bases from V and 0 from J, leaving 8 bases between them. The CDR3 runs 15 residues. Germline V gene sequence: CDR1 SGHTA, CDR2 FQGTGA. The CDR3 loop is CASSLRGSGANVLTF. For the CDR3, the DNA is TGTGCCAGCAGCCTCCGGGGCTCTGGGGCCAACGTCCTGACTTTC.

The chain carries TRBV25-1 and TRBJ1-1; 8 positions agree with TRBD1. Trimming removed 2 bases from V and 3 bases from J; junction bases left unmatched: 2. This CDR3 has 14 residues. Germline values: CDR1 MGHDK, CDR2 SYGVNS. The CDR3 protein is CASSEGQGDTEAFF. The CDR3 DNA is TGTGCCAGCAGTGAAGGACAGGGAGACACTGAAGCTTTCTTT.

This CDR3 is CAISEATGGSYYGYTF. CDR3 coding DNA: TGTGCCATCAGTGAGGCCACAGGGGGCAGTTACTATGGCTACACCTTC. This rearrangement joins TRBV10-3 to TRBJ1-2, with TRBD1 matching over 9 bases. The CDR3 spans 16 residues. Germline V gene lookup returns CDR1 ENHRY and CDR2 SYGVKD. V was pared by 2 bases and J by 3 bases, with 7 bases of the junction left unmatched.

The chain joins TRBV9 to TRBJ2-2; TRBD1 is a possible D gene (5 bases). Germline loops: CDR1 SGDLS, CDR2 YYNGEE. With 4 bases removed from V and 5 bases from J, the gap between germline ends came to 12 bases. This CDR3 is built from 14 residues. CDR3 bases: TGTGCCAGCAGCCTTAGACAGAGTACCGGGGAGCTGTTTTTT. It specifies CASSLRQSTGELFF.

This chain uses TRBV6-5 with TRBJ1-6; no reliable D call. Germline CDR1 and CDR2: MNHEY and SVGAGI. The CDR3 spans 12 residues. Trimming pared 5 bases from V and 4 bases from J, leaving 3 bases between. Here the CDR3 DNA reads TGTGCCAGCAGTACTTATAATTCACCCCTCCACTTT. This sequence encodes CASSTYNSPLHF.

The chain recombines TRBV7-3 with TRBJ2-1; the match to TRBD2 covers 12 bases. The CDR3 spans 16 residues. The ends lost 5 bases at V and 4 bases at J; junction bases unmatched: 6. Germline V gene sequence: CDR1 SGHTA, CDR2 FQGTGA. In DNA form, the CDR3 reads TGTGCCAGCAGCCATCCCACTAGCGGGGGGTACAATGAGCAGTTCTTC. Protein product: CASSHPTSGGYNEQFF.

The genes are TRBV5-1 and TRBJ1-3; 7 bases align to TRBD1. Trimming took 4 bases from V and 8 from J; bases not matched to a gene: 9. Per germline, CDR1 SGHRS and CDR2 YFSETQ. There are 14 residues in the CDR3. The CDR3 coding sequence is TGCGCCAGCAGCGTGACAGGGCTCTACGACACCATATATTTT. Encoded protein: CASSVTGLYDTIYF.

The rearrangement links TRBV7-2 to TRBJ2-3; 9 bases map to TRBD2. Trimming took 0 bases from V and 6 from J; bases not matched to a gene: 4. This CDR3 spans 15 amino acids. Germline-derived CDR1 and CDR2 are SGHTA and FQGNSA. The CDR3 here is CASSLAAGGWDTQYF. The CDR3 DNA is TGTGCCAGCAGCTTAGCGGCGGGGGGGTGGGATACGCAGTATTTT.

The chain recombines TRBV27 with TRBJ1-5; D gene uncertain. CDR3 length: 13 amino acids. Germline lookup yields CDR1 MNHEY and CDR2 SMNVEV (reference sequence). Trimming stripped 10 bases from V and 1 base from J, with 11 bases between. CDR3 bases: TGTGCCACCTCCACTTCCAGCAATCAGCCCCAGCATTTT. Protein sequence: CATSTSSNQPQHF.

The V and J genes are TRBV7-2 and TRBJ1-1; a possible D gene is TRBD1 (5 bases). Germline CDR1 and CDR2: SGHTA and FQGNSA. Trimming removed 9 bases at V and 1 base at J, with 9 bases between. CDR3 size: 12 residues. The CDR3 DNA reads TGTGCCAGTCGGGGGTGGAACACTGAAGCTTTCTTT. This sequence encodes CASRGWNTEAFF.

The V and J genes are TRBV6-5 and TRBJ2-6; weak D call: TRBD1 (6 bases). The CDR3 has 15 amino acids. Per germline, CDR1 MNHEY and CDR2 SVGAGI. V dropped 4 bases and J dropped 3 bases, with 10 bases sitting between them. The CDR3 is CASSSGVDGANVLTF. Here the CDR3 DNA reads TGTGCCAGCAGTTCAGGGGTCGATGGGGCCAACGTCCTGACTTTC.